The rows below give T cell receptor beta chains drawn from one sample of a study of OX40 agonist ivuxolimab in advanced cancers. The assay was immunoSEQ multiplex PCR, and TCRdb's table has in-frame clones only and misses some. The table lists about 15,000 clones, approximately 80% of them singletons. The sequencing used CD4+ or CD8+ T cells sorted from blood, collected in a trial of the OX40 agonist ivuxolimab. The receptors stem from an adult with an advanced solid tumor such as melanoma, head and neck, liver or kidney cancer. The CDR3 runs from the conserved cysteine through the conserved F or W. Each record gives: clone size, D gene, J gene, CDR3 length, V gene, CDR3 DNA, CDR3 protein. The D gene is left open where the match is weak. Clone size, where shown, is once, few, many, or a class for clones that have expanded.

clone size: NA; D gene: NA; J gene: TRBJ1-1; CDR3 length: 15; V gene: TRBV7-9; CDR3 DNA: TGTGCCAGCAGCCCTCCGATGGGGGGGCTCACTGAAGCTTTCTTT; CDR3 protein: CASSPPMGGLTEAFF
clone size: NA; D gene: NA; J gene: TRBJ2-7; CDR3 length: 13; V gene: TRBV11-2; CDR3 DNA: TGTGCCAGCAGCTTAGCATCAACCTACGAGCAGTACTTC; CDR3 protein: CASSLASTYEQYF
clone size: NA; D gene: NA; J gene: TRBJ2-7; CDR3 length: 14; V gene: TRBV28; CDR3 DNA: TGTGCCAGCAGTTTCTATCCAGAAACCTACGAGCAGTACTTC; CDR3 protein: CASSFYPETYEQYF
clone size: NA; D gene: NA; J gene: TRBJ2-5; CDR3 length: 10; V gene: TRBV29-1; CDR3 DNA: TGCAGCGTTTCGGGCGAGACCCAGTACTTC; CDR3 protein: CSVSGETQYF
clone size: NA; D gene: NA; J gene: TRBJ2-7; CDR3 length: 16; V gene: TRBV28; CDR3 DNA: TGTGCCAGCAGTTTCCCGCGGATTGGGGGGGGGCGCGAGCAGTACTTC; CDR3 protein: CASSFPRIGGGREQYF
clone size: medium-sized; D gene: NA; J gene: TRBJ1-5; CDR3 length: 14; V gene: TRBV6-5; CDR3 DNA: TGTGCCAGCAGTCGGCGAGGAAACAATCAGCCCCAGCATTTT; CDR3 protein: CASSRRGNNQPQHF
clone size: NA; D gene: NA; J gene: TRBJ2-7; CDR3 length: 14; V gene: TRBV11-2; CDR3 DNA: TGTGCCAGCAGCCCCGCGGGACAGAGCTACGAGCAGTACTTC; CDR3 protein: CASSPAGQSYEQYF
clone size: NA; D gene: NA; J gene: TRBJ2-7; CDR3 length: 13; V gene: TRBV28; CDR3 DNA: TGTGCCAGCAGTCTCGGAGGCACCTACGAGCAGTACTTC; CDR3 protein: CASSLGGTYEQYF
clone size: NA; D gene: TRBD2; J gene: TRBJ2-7; CDR3 length: 16; V gene: TRBV6-6; CDR3 DNA: TGTGCCAGCAGTTACTCGAATCGGGAGGGCCGGGACGAGCAGTACTTC; CDR3 protein: CASSYSNREGRDEQYF
clone size: once; D gene: TRBD1; J gene: TRBJ2-6; CDR3 length: 19; V gene: TRBV2; CDR3 DNA: TGTGCCAGCAGTGAAGCCTCACCCGGGACAGGGTCTGGGGCCAACGTCCTGACTTTC; CDR3 protein: CASSEASPGTGSGANVLTF
clone size: NA; D gene: TRBD2; J gene: TRBJ2-7; CDR3 length: 15; V gene: TRBV9; CDR3 DNA: TGTGCCAGCAGCCCCCTGGGCGGGAGTAGGTACGAGCAGTACTTC; CDR3 protein: CASSPLGGSRYEQYF
clone size: NA; D gene: NA; J gene: TRBJ1-5; CDR3 length: 15; V gene: TRBV6-5; CDR3 DNA: TGTGCCAGCAGTCCGGGGCCGGGCAGCAATCAGCCCCAGCATTTT; CDR3 protein: CASSPGPGSNQPQHF
clone size: few; D gene: NA; J gene: TRBJ2-7; CDR3 length: 11; V gene: TRBV2; CDR3 DNA: TGTGCCAGCCAGGGTTCCTACGAGCAGTACTTC; CDR3 protein: CASQGSYEQYF
clone size: NA; D gene: NA; J gene: TRBJ2-2; CDR3 length: 13; V gene: TRBV29-1; CDR3 DNA: TGCAGCGTTGCGGCCTCTTTCACCGGGGAGCTGTTTTTT; CDR3 protein: CSVAASFTGELFF
clone size: NA; D gene: NA; J gene: TRBJ2-1; CDR3 length: 15; V gene: TRBV5-4; CDR3 DNA: TGTGCCAGCAGCAGCGCTCTAGACGTAAACAATGAGCAGTTCTTC; CDR3 protein: CASSSALDVNNEQFF
clone size: NA; D gene: NA; J gene: TRBJ2-4; CDR3 length: 15; V gene: TRBV15; CDR3 DNA: TGTGCCACCAGCACCGCCCCAGCAGCCAAAAACATTCAGTACTTC; CDR3 protein: CATSTAPAAKNIQYF
clone size: NA; D gene: TRBD1; J gene: TRBJ2-1; CDR3 length: 13; V gene: TRBV27; CDR3 DNA: TGTGCCAGCAGGACAGGGGGTTGGAATGAGCAGTTCTTC; CDR3 protein: CASRTGGWNEQFF
clone size: NA; D gene: NA; J gene: TRBJ2-7; CDR3 length: 14; V gene: TRBV13; CDR3 DNA: TGTGCCAGCAGCGAACGGGACAAGCCCTACGAGCAGTACTTC; CDR3 protein: CASSERDKPYEQYF
clone size: NA; D gene: TRBD2; J gene: TRBJ2-7; CDR3 length: 20; V gene: TRBV4-3; CDR3 DNA: TGCGCCAGCAGCCATGGCCCCGGATCGGGGCCGGAAAGCGGGGCCTACGAGCAGTACTTC; CDR3 protein: CASSHGPGSGPESGAYEQYF
clone size: NA; D gene: NA; J gene: TRBJ2-7; CDR3 length: 13; V gene: TRBV9; CDR3 DNA: TGTGCCAGCAGCGTAGGACATAAGTACGAGCAGTACTTC; CDR3 protein: CASSVGHKYEQYF
clone size: NA; D gene: NA; J gene: TRBJ1-2; CDR3 length: 13; V gene: TRBV15; CDR3 DNA: TGTGCCACCAGCAACGGGGGGCTCCATGGCTACACCTTC; CDR3 protein: CATSNGGLHGYTF
clone size: NA; D gene: NA; J gene: TRBJ2-1; CDR3 length: 15; V gene: TRBV19; CDR3 DNA: TGTGCCACCACGCGCTCGGCGGTCCCGAACAATGAGCAGTTCTTC; CDR3 protein: CATTRSAVPNNEQFF
clone size: NA; D gene: TRBD2; J gene: TRBJ2-7; CDR3 length: 15; V gene: TRBV5-5; CDR3 DNA: TGTGCCAGCAGCCTCTATCTAGCGGGAGGACACGAGCAGTACTTC; CDR3 protein: CASSLYLAGGHEQYF
clone size: NA; D gene: NA; J gene: TRBJ2-1; CDR3 length: 12; V gene: TRBV7-9; CDR3 DNA: TGTGCCAGCAGCTACAAGCCTCCTGAGCAGTTCTTC; CDR3 protein: CASSYKPPEQFF